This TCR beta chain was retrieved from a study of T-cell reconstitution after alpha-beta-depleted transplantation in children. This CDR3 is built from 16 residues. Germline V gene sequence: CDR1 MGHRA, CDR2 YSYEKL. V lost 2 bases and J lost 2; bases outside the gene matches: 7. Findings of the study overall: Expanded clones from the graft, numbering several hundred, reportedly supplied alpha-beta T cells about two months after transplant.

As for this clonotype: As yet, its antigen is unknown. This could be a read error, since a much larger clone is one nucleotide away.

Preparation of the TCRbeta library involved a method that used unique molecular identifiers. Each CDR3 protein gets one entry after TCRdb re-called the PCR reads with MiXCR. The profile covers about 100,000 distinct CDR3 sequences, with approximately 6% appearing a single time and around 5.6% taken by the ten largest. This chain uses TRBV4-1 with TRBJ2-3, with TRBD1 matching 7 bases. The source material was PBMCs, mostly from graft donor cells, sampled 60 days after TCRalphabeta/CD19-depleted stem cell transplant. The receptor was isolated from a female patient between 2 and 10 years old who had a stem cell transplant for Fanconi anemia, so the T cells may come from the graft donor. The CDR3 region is CASSQHRGRNTDTQYF. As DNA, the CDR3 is TGCGCCAGCAGCCAACACAGGGGACGTAACACAGATACGCAGTATTTT.